The 15 T cell receptor beta chains given below trace back to one sample, sequenced in a study of T cell responses to AZD1222 COVID-19 vaccine. TCRdb keeps only in-frame clones here, not all; method: immunoSEQ multiplex PCR. This sample has approximately 150,000 clones, with around 88% found just once. The material sequenced was peripheral blood, taken on day 0 of AZD1222 vaccination. The receptors come from an adult in good health.

The chain carries TRBV7-2 and TRBJ1-1; TRBD1 aligns across 8 bases. The CDR3 totals 17 residues. Germline CDR1 reads SGHTA; CDR2 reads FQGNSA. The V and J ends lost 1 base and 1 base, in that order; junction bases with no gene match: 8. The CDR3 is CASSLGGLGQGNTEAFF. CDR3 nucleotides: TGTGCCAGCAGCTTAGGCGGGCTTGGACAGGGGAACACTGAAGCTTTCTTT. Supplemented by reference TRBV7-2 and TRBJ1-1, the full variable domain reads GAGVSQSPSNKVTEKGKDVELRCDPISGHTALYWYRQSLGQGLEFLIYFQGNSAPDKSGLPSDRFSAERTGGSVSTLTIQRTQQEDSAVYLCASSLGGLGQGNTEAFFGQGTRLTVV.

The V and J genes are TRBV29-1 and TRBJ1-5, with TRBD1 as a possible D gene (5 bases). The CDR3 length is 15 residues. The germline V and J ends were trimmed by 5 bases and 2 bases, with 16 bases remaining between them. Germline V gives CDR1 SQVTM, CDR2 ANQGSEA. The CDR3 spells CSVKVGASGNQPQHF. The CDR3 region has the DNA TGCAGCGTTAAAGTAGGGGCTTCTGGCAATCAGCCCCAGCATTTT.

This chain uses TRBV30 with TRBJ1-4, with D possibly being TRBD1 (5 bases). V shed 0 bases and J shed 0 bases, with 8 bases lying between them. This CDR3 has 15 amino acids. Per germline, CDR1 GTSNPN and CDR2 SVGIG (reference sequence). The CDR3 DNA is TGTGCCTGGAGTGTCCCGACAGCAACTAATGAAAAACTGTTTTTT. Its translation: CAWSVPTATNEKLFF. Full variable domain (rest looked up from reference TRBV30 and TRBJ1-4): SQTIHQWPATLVQPVGSPLSLECTVEGTSNPNLYWYRQAAGRGLQLLFYSVGIGQISSEVPQNLSASRPQDRQFILSSKKLLLSDSGFYLCAWSVPTATNEKLFFGSGTQLSVL.

CDR3 residues: CASSPQFGLSNQPQHF. For the CDR3, the DNA is TGTGCCAGCTCACCACAGTTTGGGTTAAGCAATCAGCCCCAGCATTTT. J is TRBJ1-5 and V is TRBV18; the D is unclear. Trimming shortened V by 1 base and J by 1 base, and 11 bases separated the two germline ends. This CDR3 has 16 residues. CDR1 KGHSH and CDR2 LQKENI come from the germline V gene.

The chain uses TRBV29-1 and TRBJ1-1; 7 positions match TRBD1. CDR1 and CDR2 from the germline V gene are SQVTM and ANQGSEA. CDR3 length equals 13 residues. The J segment lost 0 bases and the V segment lost 7 bases, leaving 5 bases of the junction unmatched. CDR3 sequence (DNA): TGCAGCGCCGTGGGACAGCTGAACACTGAAGCTTTCTTT. Amino acids: CSAVGQLNTEAFF.

The chain is built from TRBV28 and TRBJ1-1, with D maybe TRBD1 (5 bases). Germline V gene data show CDR1 as MDHEN and CDR2 as SYDVKM. Trimming shortened V by 10 bases and J by 7 bases, and 19 bases separated the two germline ends. The CDR3 consists of 13 residues. The DNA of the CDR3 is TGTGCCACGGTCCTTCCAGGGAGGGGTGAAGCTTTCTTT. This encodes CATVLPGRGEAFF.

The chain has TRBV5-8 and TRBJ1-5, with D hard to call. This CDR3 is built from 11 residues. Trimming removed 4 bases from V and 4 bases from J, with 3 bases in between. CDR1 and CDR2 from the germline V gene are SGHTS and YDEGEE. CDR3: CASSPNQPQHF. The CDR3 DNA sequence: TGTGCCAGCAGCCCGAATCAGCCCCAGCATTTT.

The table lists this clone with a count of one. The chain combines TRBV7-3 with TRBJ2-1, with D perhaps TRBD1 (5 bases). The germline CDR1 and CDR2 sequences are SGHTA and FQGTGA. V lost 6 bases, J lost 5 bases, and 14 bases lay in between. CDR3 length: 14 residues. The CDR3 sequence: CASSRQGNHNEQFF. CDR3 DNA: TGTGCCAGCAGTAGGCAGGGCAACCACAATGAGCAGTTCTTC.

This rearrangement joins TRBV5-1 to TRBJ2-2, with 7 bases that match TRBD2. This CDR3 comprises 16 residues. Germline assignment: CDR1 SGHRS and CDR2 YFSETQ. V lost 4 bases to trimming and J lost 7 bases; unmatched junction nucleotides: 13. In DNA form, the CDR3 reads TGCGCCAGCAGCCCCAGTGTCGGGAGGCAAATCGGGGAGCTGTTTTTT. Its protein product is CASSPSVGRQIGELFF.

About this clone itself: Other DNA variants within this sample encode the same CDR3. The chain joins TRBV7-9 to TRBJ1-2; 12 positions match TRBD1. J gave up 2 bases and V 3 bases, and 7 bases lay outside the gene matches. Per the germline V gene, CDR1 is SEHNR and CDR2 is FQNEAQ (reference sequence). This CDR3 is built from 17 residues. This CDR3 reads CASSLPGQGASNYGYTF. CDR3 nucleotides: TGTGCCAGCAGCTTGCCGGGACAGGGGGCCTCAAACTATGGCTACACCTTC.

This sequence joins TRBV19 and TRBJ1-2; D unresolved. Trimming took off 7 bases at V and 6 bases at J, with 9 bases between the two ends. This CDR3 comprises 11 residues. Germline lookup yields CDR1 LNHDA and CDR2 SQIVND (reference sequence). The CDR3 nucleotides read TGTGCCAGTAAGGCCGCCCATGGCTACACCTTC. As protein: CASKAAHGYTF. The full variable domain, completed using reference TRBV19 and TRBJ1-2, is DGGITQSPKYLFRKEGQNVTLSCEQNLNHDAMYWYRQDPGQGLRLIYYSQIVNDFQKGDIAEGYSVSREKKESFPLTVTSAQKNPTAFYLCASKAAHGYTFGSGTRLTVV.

The chain uses TRBV28 and TRBJ1-4, with 8 bases identical to TRBD1. This CDR3 comprises 15 residues. In germline, CDR1 is MDHEN, CDR2 SYDVKM. V gave up 6 bases and J gave up 3 bases; unmatched junction bases: 6. For the CDR3, the DNA is TGTGCCAGCAGCCACCAGGGGGCCTCTAATGAAAAACTGTTTTTT. Translated, it gives CASSHQGASNEKLFF.

This sequence joins TRBV7-9 and TRBJ1-1; the D is unclear. V dropped 3 bases and J dropped 3 bases, with 11 bases sitting between them. This CDR3 is 14 amino acids long. Germline assignment: CDR1 SEHNR and CDR2 FQNEAQ (reference sequence). The CDR3: CASSFYTGDTEAFF. CDR3 DNA: TGTGCCAGCAGCTTTTATACCGGGGACACTGAAGCTTTCTTT.

V and J are TRBV9 and TRBJ1-3; D is ambiguous. Germline CDR1 SGDLS, CDR2 YYNGEE. V lost 2 bases to trimming and J lost 0 bases, with 9 bases between them. The CDR3 sequence is 15 residues long. The CDR3, as DNA: TGTGCCAGCAGCGTCACAAGTTACTCTGGAAACACCATATATTTT. This gives the protein CASSVTSYSGNTIYF.

The chain employs TRBV30 and TRBJ1-1, with a tentative D call TRBD1 (5 bases). From germline, CDR1 is GTSNPN and CDR2 SVGIG (reference sequence). CDR3 length: 13 residues. The V and J ends lost 2 bases and 3 bases respectively, with 10 bases between them. In DNA, the CDR3 is TGTGCCTGGAGTAGGGGCGGGTACACTGAAGCTTTCTTT. Amino acid sequence: CAWSRGGYTEAFF.